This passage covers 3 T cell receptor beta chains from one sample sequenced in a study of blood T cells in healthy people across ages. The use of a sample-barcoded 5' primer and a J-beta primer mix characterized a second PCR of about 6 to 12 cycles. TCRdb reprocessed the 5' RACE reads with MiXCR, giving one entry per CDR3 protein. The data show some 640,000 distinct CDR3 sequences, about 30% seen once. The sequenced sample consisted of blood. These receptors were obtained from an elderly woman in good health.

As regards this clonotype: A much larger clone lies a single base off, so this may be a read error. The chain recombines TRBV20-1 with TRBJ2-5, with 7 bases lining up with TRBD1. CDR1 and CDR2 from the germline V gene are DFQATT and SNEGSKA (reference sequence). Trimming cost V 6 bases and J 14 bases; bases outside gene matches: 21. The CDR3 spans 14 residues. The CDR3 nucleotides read TGCAGTGCCGCAGACAGGGTCGCCGCCTACGAGCATTACTTC. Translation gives CSAADRVAAYEHYF.

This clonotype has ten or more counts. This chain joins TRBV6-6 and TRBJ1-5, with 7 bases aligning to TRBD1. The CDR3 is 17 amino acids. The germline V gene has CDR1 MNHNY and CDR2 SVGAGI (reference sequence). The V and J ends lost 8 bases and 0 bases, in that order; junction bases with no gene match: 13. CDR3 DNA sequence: TGTGCCAGCGAGGGGGCACGACGACGCTATAGCAATCAGCCCCAGCATTTT. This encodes CASEGARRRYSNQPQHF.

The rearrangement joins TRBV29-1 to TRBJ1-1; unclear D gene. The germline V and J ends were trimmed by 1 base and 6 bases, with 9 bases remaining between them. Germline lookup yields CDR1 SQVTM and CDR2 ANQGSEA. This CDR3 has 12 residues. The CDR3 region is CSVEVLDAEAFF. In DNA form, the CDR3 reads TGCAGCGTTGAAGTGTTGGACGCTGAAGCTTTCTTT.